A single sample is the source of the 20 T cell receptor beta chains below, sequenced in a study of regulatory T cells in long-lasting Graves disease. Noted time point: newly diagnosed GD, antithyroid drugs for less than 3 months. With RNA extracted from PBMCs as input, the TCR library was made. Building the TCR beta libraries relied on iRepertoire HTBI primers, and CDR3 regions underwent Arm-PCR. TCRdb called the multiplex PCR reads again in MiXCR, with one record for every CDR3 protein. This table has about 320,000 distinct CDR3 sequences, under 20% appearing once. The sequences come from peripheral blood mononuclear cells (PBMCs), collected at new diagnosis, from a patient treated with antithyroid drugs. The receptors come from a female donor with Graves disease.

This rearrangement joins TRBV20-1 to TRBJ1-4; TRBD1 is a possible D gene (5 bases). V was pared by 6 bases and J by 7 bases, with 12 bases between. The CDR3 loop spans 12 amino acids. Germline V gives CDR1 DFQATT, CDR2 SNEGSKA (reference sequence). The CDR3 coding sequence is TGCAGTGCGGGGGGATTTAGTGAAAAACTGTTTTTT. Amino acid sequence: CSAGGFSEKLFF.

This clonotype has more than one count but fewer than ten. The chain carries TRBV6-2 or TRBV6-3 and TRBJ2-1; perhaps TRBD2 as D (5 bases). The germline V gene encodes CDR1 MNHEY and CDR2 SVGEGT. This CDR3 is 17 amino acids long. The V gene lost 4 bases and the J gene lost 0 bases, with 16 bases spanning the gap. Here the CDR3 DNA reads TGTGCCAGCAGTTTTCCGCTAGCACCCAACTCCTACAATGAGCAGTTCTTC. This codes for CASSFPLAPNSYNEQFF.

In its sample, this clonotype was seen many times. The chain uses TRBV27 and TRBJ2-6; possibly TRBD1 for D (5 bases). The germline V gene has CDR1 MNHEY and CDR2 SMNVEV (reference sequence). The length of the CDR3 is 22 residues. The V gene lost 6 bases and the J gene lost 0 bases, with 30 bases spanning the gap. CDR3 nucleotides: TGTGCCAGCAGAGGATGGGGCTTGTTCGGGTGGCTGGTATTCTCTGGGGCCAACGTCCTGACTTTC. This encodes CASRGWGLFGWLVFSGANVLTF.

At least ten counts were recorded for this clonotype. One end of the junction fails to match germline, which may point to a read error. This sequence joins TRBV5-1 and TRBJ2-1, with 10 bases identical to TRBD1. CDR1 is SGHRS, CDR2 YFSETQ, per germline. The CDR3 length is 14 residues. The DNA for the CDR3 is TGTGCCAGCAGCTTGGGACAGGGGAACAATGAGCAGTTCTTC. Its translation: CASSLGQGNNEQFF.

The table lists this clonotype with many counts. V is TRBV3-1 and J is TRBJ2-7, with 7 bases aligning to TRBD1. Germline V lookup: CDR1 LGHDT, CDR2 YNNKEL (reference sequence). V shed 0 bases and J 5 bases; nucleotides not matched to a gene: 16. The CDR3 length is 18 residues. The CDR3 region is CASSQDWGGHRGSDEQYF. The CDR3 region has the DNA TGTGCCAGCAGCCAAGATTGGGGTGGGCACAGGGGATCCGACGAGCAGTACTTC.

This clonotype was seen more than once but under ten times. The chain uses TRBV6-2 or TRBV6-3 and TRBJ1-1; tentative D call: TRBD1 (5 bases). The CDR3 runs 15 residues. Per the germline V gene, CDR1 is MNHEY and CDR2 is SVGEGT. The V and J ends lost 8 bases and 7 bases respectively, with 23 bases between them. The CDR3 region is CASRPTRDGALEAFF. The CDR3 DNA reads TGTGCCAGCCGTCCCACACGGGACGGGGCCCTTGAAGCTTTCTTT.

In its sample, this clonotype was seen many times. The V and J genes are TRBV6-1 and TRBJ2-5; 10 positions agree with TRBD2. The CDR3 is 15 residues long. V shed 5 bases and J 5 bases; nucleotides not matched to a gene: 8. The germline V gene encodes CDR1 MNHNS and CDR2 SASEGT. The CDR3 loop is CASSPTSGDGETQYF. The CDR3 DNA reads TGTGCCAGCAGTCCAACTAGCGGGGACGGGGAGACCCAGTACTTC.

This clonotype was seen at least ten times. V and J are TRBV12-3 or TRBV12-4 and TRBJ2-2; D call uncertain. V was clipped by 1 base and J by 2 bases, with 8 bases between them. The CDR3 is 15 residues long. CDR3 loop: CASSLVVGNTGELFF. CDR3 nucleotide sequence: TGTGCCAGCAGTTTAGTGGTGGGAAACACCGGGGAGCTGTTTTTT.

The chain has TRBV29-1 and TRBJ2-7, with TRBD1 matching 10 bases. V lost 6 bases and J lost 4; bases outside the gene matches: 6. Germline V gene data show CDR1 as SQVTM and CDR2 as ANQGSEA. The CDR3 runs 13 residues. CDR3 DNA sequence: TGCAGCGTCAGACAGGGGGCAAGTTACGAGCAGTACTTC. It is translated as CSVRQGASYEQYF.

V gene TRBV29-1 combines with J gene TRBJ2-3; D is undetermined. Per the germline V gene, CDR1 is SQVTM and CDR2 is ANQGSEA. CDR3 length equals 13 residues. With 5 bases removed from V and 1 base from J, the gap between germline ends came to 10 bases. This chain's CDR3 is CSVRWWGTDTQYF. CDR3 nucleotides: TGCAGCGTTAGGTGGTGGGGCACAGATACGCAGTATTTT.

This clonotype was counted ten times or more. The chain recombines TRBV2 with TRBJ2-5; D gene unclear. V lost 6 bases and J lost 1, with 12 bases in between. This CDR3 spans 14 amino acids. Germline V gives CDR1 SNHLY, CDR2 FYNNEI. DNA of the CDR3: TGTGCCAGCAGCCTCGGCTCAGGCCAAGAGACCCAGTACTTC. Translated: CASSLGSGQETQYF.

This clonotype was detected ten times or more. The J gene is TRBJ2-2, the V gene TRBV19; D perhaps matches TRBD2 (6 bases). This CDR3 is built from 14 residues. The ends were cut back, 1 base at V and 6 bases at J, with 9 bases in the middle. Germline CDR1 LNHDA, CDR2 SQIVND (reference sequence). CDR3 nucleotides: TGTGCCAGTAGTATAGTCGGGAGTGCCGGGGAGCTGTTTTTT. This sequence encodes CASSIVGSAGELFF.

The J gene is TRBJ1-2, the V gene TRBV28, with D hard to call. CDR3 size: 13 residues. The V gene lost 10 bases and the J gene lost 8 bases, with 20 bases spanning the gap. Germline V lookup: CDR1 MDHEN, CDR2 SYDVKM. The CDR3 coding sequence is TGTGCCAATAGTTTGAAAAACTGGCGAGGCTACACCTTC. Protein product: CANSLKNWRGYTF.

In this sample, this clonotype turned up a few times. The J gene is TRBJ2-7, the V gene TRBV6-2 or TRBV6-3, with TRBD2 matching 11 bases. From germline, CDR1 is MNHEY and CDR2 SVGEGT. V shed 5 bases and J 3 bases; nucleotides not matched to a gene: 9. CDR3 length equals 16 residues. The chain's CDR3 is CASSPHAGTSGYEQYF. The CDR3 DNA reads as TGTGCCAGCAGTCCCCACGCCGGGACTAGCGGCTACGAGCAGTACTTC.

In this sample, this clonotype turned up once. The chain combines TRBV6-1 with TRBJ1-2, with no clear D. Trimming removed 10 bases from V and 0 bases from J, with 12 bases in between. There are 13 residues in the CDR3. The germline V gene has CDR1 MNHNS and CDR2 SASEGT. DNA for the CDR3: TGTGCCACCAGCGGGGTTGCTAACTATGGCTACACCTTC. Amino acids: CATSGVANYGYTF.

This clonotype was observed many times. J is TRBJ2-7 and V is TRBV7-6, with 8 nucleotides matching TRBD1. V was pared by 11 bases and J by 2 bases, with 8 bases of the junction left unmatched. The CDR3 has 13 residues. CDR1 and CDR2 (germline): SGHVS, FNYEAQ. As DNA, the CDR3 is TGTGCCGTCTCCAGGGGGCTCACCTACGAGCAGTACTTC. Its translation is CAVSRGLTYEQYF. Filled out from reference TRBV7-6 and TRBJ2-7, the complete variable domain reads GAGVSQSPRYKVTKRGQDVALRCDPISGHVSLYWYRQALGQGPEFLTYFNYEAQQDKSGLPNDRFSAERPEGSISTLTIQRTEQRDSAMYRCAVSRGLTYEQYFGPGTRLTVT.

The chain has TRBV5-4 and TRBJ1-1; D ambiguous. Germline CDR1 reads SGHNT; CDR2 reads YYREEE (reference sequence). This CDR3 spans 15 amino acids. Trimming pared 3 bases from V and 3 bases from J, leaving 15 bases between. CDR3 sequence: CASSSAPTRDTEAFF. CDR3 in DNA: TGTGCCAGCAGCTCCGCCCCGACCCGGGACACTGAAGCTTTCTTT.

This clonotype came up once. The chain combines TRBV9 with TRBJ2-7; 9 nucleotides line up with TRBD1. The CDR3 has 16 amino acids. The germline V gene has CDR1 SGDLS and CDR2 YYNGEE. J lost 3 bases, V lost 0 bases, and 7 bases had no gene match. CDR3: CASSVATRDRVYEQYF. The CDR3 DNA sequence: TGTGCCAGCAGCGTAGCTACAAGGGACAGGGTCTACGAGCAGTACTTC.

This clonotype has a count of ten or more. The chain links TRBV2 to TRBJ2-1, with a weak D call TRBD2 (6 bases). V dropped 1 base and J dropped 3 bases, with 10 bases sitting between them. Germline assignment: CDR1 SNHLY and CDR2 FYNNEI. The CDR3 is made up of 15 amino acids. Here the CDR3 reads CASSEVLAGYNEQFF. CDR3 bases: TGTGCCAGCAGTGAAGTACTAGCAGGCTACAATGAGCAGTTCTTC.

To note about this clonotype: A much larger clone differs from this one at a single base, so this may be a read error. This rearrangement joins TRBV5-5 to TRBJ1-4, with 7 bases matching TRBD1. V was pared by 4 bases and J by 8 bases, with 8 bases of the junction left unmatched. This CDR3 contains 14 residues. CDR1 is SGHKS and CDR2 is YYEKEE in the germline V gene (reference sequence). The CDR3 nucleotides read TGTGCCAGCAGCCCGATGACAGGGAACGAAAAACTGTTTTTT. This encodes CASSPMTGNEKLFF. Combining the CDR3 with reference TRBV5-5 and TRBJ1-4 gives the whole variable domain DAGVTQSPTHLIKTRGQQVTLRCSPISGHKSVSWYQQVLGQGPQFIFQYYEKEERGRGNFPDRFSARQFPNYSSELNVNALLLGDSALYLCASSPMTGNEKLFFGSGTQLSVL.